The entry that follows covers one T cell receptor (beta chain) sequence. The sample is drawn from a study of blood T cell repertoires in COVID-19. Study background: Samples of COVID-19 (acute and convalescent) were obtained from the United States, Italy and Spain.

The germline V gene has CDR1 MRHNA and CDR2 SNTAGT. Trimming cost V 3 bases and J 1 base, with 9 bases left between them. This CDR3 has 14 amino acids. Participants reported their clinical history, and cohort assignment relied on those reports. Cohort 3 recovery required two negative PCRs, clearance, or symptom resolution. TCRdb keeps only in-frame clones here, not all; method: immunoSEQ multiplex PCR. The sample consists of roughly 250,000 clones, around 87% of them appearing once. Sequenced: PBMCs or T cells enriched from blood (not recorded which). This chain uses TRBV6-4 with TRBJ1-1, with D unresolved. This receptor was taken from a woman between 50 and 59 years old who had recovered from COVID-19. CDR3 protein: CASSEEAENTEAFF. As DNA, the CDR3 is TGTGCCAGCAGTGAGGAGGCAGAGAACACTGAAGCTTTCTTT.